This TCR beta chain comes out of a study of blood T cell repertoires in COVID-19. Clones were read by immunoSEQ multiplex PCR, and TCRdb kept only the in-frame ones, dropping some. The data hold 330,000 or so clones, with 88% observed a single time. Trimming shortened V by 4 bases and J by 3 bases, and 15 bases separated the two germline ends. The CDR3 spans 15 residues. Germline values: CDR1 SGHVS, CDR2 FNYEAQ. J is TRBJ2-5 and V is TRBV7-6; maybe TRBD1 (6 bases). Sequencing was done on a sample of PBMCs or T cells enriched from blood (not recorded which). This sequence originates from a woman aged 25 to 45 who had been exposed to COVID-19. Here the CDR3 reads CASSSWTEEKETQYF. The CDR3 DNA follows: TGTGCCAGCAGCTCTTGGACAGAGGAGAAAGAGACCCAGTACTTC.